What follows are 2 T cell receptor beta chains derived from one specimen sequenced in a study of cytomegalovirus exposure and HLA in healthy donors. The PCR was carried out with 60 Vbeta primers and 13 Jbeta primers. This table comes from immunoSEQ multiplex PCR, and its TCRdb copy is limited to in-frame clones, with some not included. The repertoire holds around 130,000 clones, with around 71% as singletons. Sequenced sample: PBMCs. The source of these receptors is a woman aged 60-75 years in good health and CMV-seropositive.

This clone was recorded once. The CDR3 protein is CASSVARRPSSYNEQFF. CDR3 bases: TGTGCCAGCAGCGTAGCACGCCGCCCGAGCTCCTACAATGAGCAGTTCTTC. This chain joins TRBV9 and TRBJ2-1; no clear D gene. Per the germline V gene, CDR1 is SGDLS and CDR2 is YYNGEE. The CDR3 length is 17 residues. V lost 0 bases and J 0 bases, leaving 13 bases between the germline ends.

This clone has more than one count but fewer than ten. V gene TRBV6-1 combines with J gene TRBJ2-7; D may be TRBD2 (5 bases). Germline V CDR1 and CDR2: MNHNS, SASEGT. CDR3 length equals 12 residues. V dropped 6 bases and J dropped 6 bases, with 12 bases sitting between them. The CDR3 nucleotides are TGTGCCAGCAGAGGCCTAGCCTCCGAGCAGTACTTC. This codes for CASRGLASEQYF.